This T cell receptor (beta chain) was sequenced for a study of CD8 T cells in ankylosing spondylitis. CDR3 length: 16 amino acids. Trimming cost V 4 bases and J 3 bases; bases outside gene matches: 8. Germline-derived CDR1 and CDR2 are SGDLS and YYNGEE. TCRdb ran MiXCR on the 5' RACE reads and lists one entry per CDR3 protein. The table shows about 260,000 distinct CDR3 sequences, with about 19% occurring only once. The sequenced sample consisted of blood, either unsorted or a sorted T cell fraction (not recorded which). The TCR originated in a male donor with ankylosing spondylitis or in good health (not recorded which). This chain joins TRBV9 and TRBJ2-2; TRBD2 matches at 8 bases. The CDR3 DNA follows: TGTGCCAGCAGCCCAACGGGAGGGAGGGACACCGGGGAGCTGTTTTTT. The encoded protein is CASSPTGGRDTGELFF. Full variable domain (missing parts from reference TRBV9 and TRBJ2-2): DSGVTQTPKHLITATGQRVTLRCSPRSGDLSVYWYQQSLDQGLQFLIQYYNGEERAKGNILERFSAQQFPDLHSELNLSSLELGDSALYFCASSPTGGRDTGELFFGEGSRLTVL.